One and the same sample provided the 5 T cell receptor beta chains below, sequenced in a study of blood T cell repertoires in COVID-19. Profiling relied on immunoSEQ multiplex PCR, and the TCRdb table lists in-frame clones only, not all of them. In the table there are around 290,000 clones, 80% to 90% of which are singletons. The sample consisted of peripheral blood. These receptors originate from a woman in her 70s with COVID-19, enrolled during active disease.

This rearrangement joins TRBV2 to TRBJ2-1; D is possibly TRBD1 (5 bases). The germline V gene encodes CDR1 SNHLY and CDR2 FYNNEI. The germline V and J ends were trimmed by 3 bases and 4 bases, with 13 bases remaining between them. The CDR3 has 15 residues. CDR3 bases: TGTGCCAGCAGTGAGGACAACTATTCATACAATGAGCAGTTCTTC. Translation: CASSEDNYSYNEQFF.

The genes are TRBV13 and TRBJ1-1, with D possibly being TRBD1 (5 bases). Between the trimmed V and J ends, which lost 5 bases and 1 base, there was a span of 14 bases. The CDR3 has 15 amino acids. Germline V gene sequence: CDR1 PRHDT, CDR2 FYEKMQ (reference sequence). The CDR3 DNA is TGTGCCAGCAGCCAGACCGTCGGGGGGAACACTGAAGCTTTCTTT. This codes for CASSQTVGGNTEAFF.

This clone was counted a few times. Here the CDR3 DNA reads TGTGCCAGCAGCTTAGCGGGCACGGCTGGGGAGCAGTACTTC. As protein: CASSLAGTAGEQYF. The chain couples TRBV7-9 to TRBJ2-7; D gene uncertain. Looked up from germline, CDR1 is SEHNR and CDR2 is FQNEAQ (reference sequence). Deletions cut 0 bases from V and 7 bases from J, with 13 bases between. The CDR3 has 14 residues.

The rearrangement joins TRBV5-6 to TRBJ2-7, with no clear D. Trimming pared 0 bases from V and 3 bases from J, leaving 7 bases between. This CDR3 has 13 amino acids. Germline loops: CDR1 SGHDT, CDR2 YYEEEE. This CDR3 reads CASSLEENYEQYF. Written as DNA, the CDR3 is TGTGCCAGCAGCTTGGAGGAGAACTACGAGCAGTACTTC.

The V gene is TRBV24-1, the J gene TRBJ1-5; 7 nucleotides line up with TRBD1. From germline, CDR1 is KGHDR and CDR2 SFDVKD. The CDR3 length is 15 residues. V lost 5 bases and J lost 2; bases outside the gene matches: 5. The CDR3 loop is CATSVIQGGNQPQHF. In DNA form, the CDR3 reads TGTGCCACCAGTGTAATCCAGGGGGGCAATCAGCCCCAGCATTTT.